Following are 8 T cell receptor beta chains from one sample sequenced in a study of immune evolution from preneoplasia to lung adenocarcinoma. Generated by immunoSEQ multiplex PCR, the TCRdb table keeps only in-frame clones and is missing some. The data hold roughly 7,900 clones, with around four fifths observed a single time. The sample taken for sequencing was FFPE adjacent normal lung tissue. The receptors were sampled from a person aged 65 to 85 with lung adenocarcinoma.

The DNA for the CDR3 is TGTGCCAGCAGCTTGGCGACAGGTTTCGGTGGCTACACCTTC. Encoded protein: CASSLATGFGGYTF. This rearrangement joins TRBV5-6 to TRBJ1-2; tentative D call: TRBD1 (6 bases). Trimming stripped 0 bases from V and 7 bases from J, with 13 bases between. CDR1 and CDR2 from the germline V gene are SGHDT and YYEEEE. The CDR3 has 14 residues.

This clone was detected only once. The genes are TRBV2 and TRBJ2-2; D call uncertain. This CDR3 region has 13 residues. V lost 4 bases, J lost 5 bases, and 8 bases lay in between. Per germline, CDR1 SNHLY and CDR2 FYNNEI. The CDR3 coding sequence is TGTGCCAGCAGTGGAGCAAGGACCGGGGAGCTGTTTTTT. As protein: CASSGARTGELFF.

The chain employs TRBV29-1 and TRBJ2-5; unclear D gene. The germline V gene encodes CDR1 SQVTM and CDR2 ANQGSEA. The V end lost 5 bases, the J end lost 3 bases, and 10 bases lay between the germline ends. The length of the CDR3 is 12 residues. CDR3 in amino acids: CSVSDSKETQYF. The CDR3, as DNA: TGCAGCGTTTCGGATTCTAAAGAGACCCAGTACTTC. Filled out from reference TRBV29-1 and TRBJ2-5, the complete variable domain reads SAVISQKPSRDICQRGTSLTIQCQVDSQVTMMFWYRQQPGQSLTLIATANQGSEATYESGFVIDKFPISRPNLTFSTLTVSNMSPEDSSIYLCSVSDSKETQYFGPGTRLLVL.

This clone was recorded once. The chain has TRBV7-9 and TRBJ2-7; no clear D. The germline CDR1 and CDR2 sequences are SEHNR and FQNEAQ (reference sequence). With 2 bases removed from V and 3 bases from J, the gap between germline ends came to 11 bases. This CDR3 region has 14 residues. CDR3 protein: CASSLSYRRYEQYF. The CDR3 nucleotides are TGTGCCAGCAGCTTATCGTACCGCCGCTACGAGCAGTACTTC.

This clone is medium-sized within its sample. The chain joins TRBV28 to TRBJ1-4; D not resolved. Germline V gene sequence: CDR1 MDHEN, CDR2 SYDVKM. The CDR3 extends over 14 amino acids. The ends were cut back, 5 bases at V and 5 bases at J, with 12 bases in the middle. Here the CDR3 reads CASSPGSRNEKLFF. The CDR3 region has the DNA TGTGCCAGCAGTCCCGGGTCTCGAAATGAAAAACTGTTTTTT.

This clone turned up a few times. The chain carries TRBV4-1 and TRBJ1-2; D uncertain. Germline CDR1 and CDR2: MGHRA and YSYEKL. V gave up 3 bases and J gave up 6 bases, with 8 bases separating them. CDR3 length: 12 amino acids. The CDR3 protein is CASSHRRDGYTF. The CDR3 DNA sequence: TGCGCCAGCAGCCACCGGAGGGATGGCTACACCTTC.

This clone was picked up one time. V is TRBV5-6 and J is TRBJ2-7, with a tentative D call TRBD1 (6 bases). Per germline, CDR1 SGHDT and CDR2 YYEEEE. This CDR3 has 12 residues. V lost 7 bases and J lost 5, with 13 bases in between. As DNA, the CDR3 is TGTGCCAGCGGCACAGGGAACCACGAGCAGTACTTC. As protein: CASGTGNHEQYF.

The genes are TRBV27 and TRBJ2-5, with no clear D. Germline V CDR1 and CDR2: MNHEY, SMNVEV (reference sequence). The V and J ends lost 5 bases and 2 bases respectively, with 12 bases between them. This CDR3 has 14 amino acids. The CDR3 spells CASSVSRAQETQYF. The CDR3 DNA sequence: TGTGCCAGCAGTGTGAGTAGGGCGCAAGAGACCCAGTACTTC.